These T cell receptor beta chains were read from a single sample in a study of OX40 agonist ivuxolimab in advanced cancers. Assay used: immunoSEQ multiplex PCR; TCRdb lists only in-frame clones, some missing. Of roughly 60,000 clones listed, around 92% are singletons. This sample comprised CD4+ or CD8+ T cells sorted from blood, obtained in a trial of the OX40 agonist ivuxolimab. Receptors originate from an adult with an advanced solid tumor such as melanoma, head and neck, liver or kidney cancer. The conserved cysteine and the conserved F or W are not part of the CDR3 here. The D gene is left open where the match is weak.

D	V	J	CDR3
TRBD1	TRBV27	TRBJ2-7	ASSLGQGVNYEQY
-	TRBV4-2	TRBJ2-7	ASSQGVWGEQY
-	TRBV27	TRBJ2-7	ASSPQNSYEQY
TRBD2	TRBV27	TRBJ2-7	ASSLGTSGTNEQY
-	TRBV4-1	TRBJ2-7	ASSQYKTGRLDGEQY
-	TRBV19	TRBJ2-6	ASSPPSRGYSGANVLT
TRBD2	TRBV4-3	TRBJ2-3	ASSQGSGRASADTQY
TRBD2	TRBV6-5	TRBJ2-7	ASTYGRAYEQY
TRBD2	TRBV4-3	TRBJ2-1	ASSRGTSGSRWRNEQF
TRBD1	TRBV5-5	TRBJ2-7	ASRDREEQY
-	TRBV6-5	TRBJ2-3	ASSYSVTDTQY
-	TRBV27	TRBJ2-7	ASSFGRTYEQY
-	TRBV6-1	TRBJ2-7	ATGRVDSYEQY
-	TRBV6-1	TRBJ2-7	ASSEGGAGYEQY
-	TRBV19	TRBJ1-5	ASSTSRTAGYGNQPQH
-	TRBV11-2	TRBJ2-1	ASSLLRVSYNEQF
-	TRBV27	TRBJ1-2	ASSLAGDGYT
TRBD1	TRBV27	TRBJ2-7	ASGTGVTYEQY
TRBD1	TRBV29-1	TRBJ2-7	SVDGQGAREQY
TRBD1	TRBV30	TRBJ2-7	AWNPGQYDPRDEQY
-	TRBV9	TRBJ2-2	ASSPNTPGAGELF
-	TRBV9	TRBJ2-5	ASSVGGSLETQY
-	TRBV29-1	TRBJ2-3	SVVRGDTQY
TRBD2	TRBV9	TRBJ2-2	ASSVLAGGVTNTGELF
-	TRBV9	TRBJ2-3	ASSILGGAQY
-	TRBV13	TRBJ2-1	ASSRQYNEQF
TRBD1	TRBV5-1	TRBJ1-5	ASSLTGTAHQPQH
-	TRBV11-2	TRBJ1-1	ASSPIYNTEAF
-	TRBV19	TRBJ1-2	ASSGGEFYGYT
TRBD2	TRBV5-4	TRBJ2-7	ASRLWGGDYEQY
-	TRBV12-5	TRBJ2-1	ASGLRASSYNEQF
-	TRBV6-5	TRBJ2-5	ASSWGPGVPETQY
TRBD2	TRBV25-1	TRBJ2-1	ASSEYPGPGGEQF
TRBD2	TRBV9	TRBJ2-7	ASSLTGTSSYEQY
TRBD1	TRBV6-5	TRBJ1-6	ASSYDRGYSPLH
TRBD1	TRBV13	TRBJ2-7	ASSEGQAPLGYEQY
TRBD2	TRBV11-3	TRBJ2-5	ASSLRTSGEQETQY
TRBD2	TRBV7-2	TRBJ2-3	ASSLGTSGSLSTDTQY
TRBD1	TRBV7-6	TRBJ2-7	ASSLAGQGYEQY